This T cell receptor beta chain derives from a study of technical replicates of blood from several donors. Germline V gene data show CDR1 as MGHRA and CDR2 as YSYEKL. V dropped 0 bases and J dropped 2; count of bases not matched to a gene: 7. This CDR3 has 16 amino acids. The protocol was immunoSEQ multiplex PCR, while the TCRdb copy is restricted to in-frame clones and leaves out a portion. The sample lists 67,000 or so clones, just under 97% occurring once. The sample consisted of T cells isolated from PBMCs. The clonotype was recovered from a human donor in good health. The chain combines TRBV4-1 with TRBJ2-7; 7 bases fit TRBD2. CDR3 region: CASSQDLIGGTYEQYF. The CDR3 DNA reads TGCGCCAGCAGCCAAGATCTAATCGGGGGGACCTACGAGCAGTACTTC.